Listed here are 13 T cell receptor beta chains from one sample, sequenced in a study of monozygotic twins with inflammatory bowel disease (dated by TCRdb to between 2018 and 2021). The library was generated by 5' RACE. TCRdb shows the sequencer as Illumina HiSeq 2500. TCRdb reprocessed the reads and lists each CDR3 protein sequence as a single entry, with no DNA. This sample's table carries 330,000 or so distinct CDR3 sequences. The leading ten clones occupy roughly 2% of the sample. The sequenced sample consisted of blood. Receptors originate from a human donor with ulcerative colitis or Crohn's disease, or a healthy co-twin of an affected twin (not recorded which).

The chain uses TRBV5-4 and TRBJ2-1; the D call of TRBD2 rests on TCRdb alone, since no DNA is present to check it. Germline V CDR1 and CDR2: SGHNT, YYREEE (reference sequence). CDR3 length: 15 amino acids. The CDR3 sequence: CASSLGREGRGEQFF.

The chain links TRBV5-1 to TRBJ2-1; the D gene TCRdb calls, TRBD2, cannot be checked with no DNA. Germline CDR1 is SGHRS and CDR2 is YFSETQ. CDR3 length: 15 amino acids. The CDR3 here is CASSLASSGRTEQFF.

J is TRBJ1-2 and V is TRBV9; without DNA, the TCRdb call of TRBD1 cannot be checked. The CDR3 runs 12 residues. Germline values: CDR1 SGDLS, CDR2 YYNGEE. CDR3 in amino acids: CASSVMTGGNTF.

The chain joins TRBV12-3 or TRBV12-4 to TRBJ2-1; TCRdb's D gene call, TRBD1, goes unchecked for lack of DNA. CDR3 length equals 16 residues. CDR3 residues: CASSLRIGTGGYEQFF.

The J gene is TRBJ2-5, the V gene TRBV4-1. The CDR3 loop spans 13 amino acids. The germline CDR1 and CDR2 sequences are MGHRA and YSYEKL. The CDR3 is CASSQVPEETQYF.

The V call is TRBV24-1, the J call TRBJ2-2; TCRdb's D call, TRBD1, is unchecked because there is no DNA. Germline CDR1 reads KGHDR; CDR2 reads SFDVKD. The CDR3 has 18 residues. CDR3 loop: CATSGNLQGRLNTGELFF.

The rearrangement uses TRBV28 and TRBJ1-2; TCRdb outputs TRBD1, but without DNA this stays unchecked. This CDR3 spans 16 amino acids. Germline CDR1 reads MDHEN; CDR2 reads SYDVKM. CDR3 sequence reads: CASSGRTAKTNYGYTF.

The genes are TRBV20-1 and TRBJ2-2; the TCRdb D gene call, TRBD1, has no DNA to confirm it. The CDR3 spans 15 residues. CDR1 and CDR2 from the germline V gene are DFQATT and SNEGSKA (reference sequence). This chain's CDR3 is CSARPGLVNTGELFF.

The CDR3: CASSLVNSPLHF. The rearrangement joins TRBV11-2 to TRBJ1-6. The V gene's germline CDR1 is SGHAT and CDR2 FQNNGV. This CDR3 is built from 12 residues.

The V call is TRBV7-2, the J call TRBJ2-7; lacking DNA, the TRBD1 call made by TCRdb goes unchecked. Per the germline V gene, CDR1 is SGHTA and CDR2 is FQGNSA. CDR3 length: 15 amino acids. CDR3: CASSPGIGRHYEQYF. The entire variable domain, with the rest obtained from reference TRBV7-2 and TRBJ2-7, is as follows: GAGVSQSPSNKVTEKGKDVELRCDPISGHTALYWYRQSLGQGLEFLIYFQGNSAPDKSGLPSDRFSAERTGGSVSTLTIQRTQQEDSAVYLCASSPGIGRHYEQYFGPGTRLTVT.

The chain uses TRBV27 and TRBJ2-3; no DNA is available, so the TRBD1 call from TCRdb remains unchecked. Germline V gives CDR1 MNHEY, CDR2 SMNVEV (reference sequence). This CDR3 contains 15 residues. The chain's CDR3 is CASSFEGALRDTQYF.

The CDR3 reads CASSLAGATDTQYF. The J gene is TRBJ2-3, the V gene TRBV6-4; with no DNA, the TCRdb D assignment of TRBD2 cannot be verified. Germline V gene sequence: CDR1 MRHNA, CDR2 SNTAGT. The CDR3 runs 14 residues.

The V and J genes are TRBV7-2 and TRBJ2-5; TCRdb selects TRBD2, and the lack of DNA leaves this call unchecked. Germline V gives CDR1 SGHTA, CDR2 FQGNSA. The CDR3 is 15 residues long. CDR3 in amino acids: CASSEGLAGGETQYF.